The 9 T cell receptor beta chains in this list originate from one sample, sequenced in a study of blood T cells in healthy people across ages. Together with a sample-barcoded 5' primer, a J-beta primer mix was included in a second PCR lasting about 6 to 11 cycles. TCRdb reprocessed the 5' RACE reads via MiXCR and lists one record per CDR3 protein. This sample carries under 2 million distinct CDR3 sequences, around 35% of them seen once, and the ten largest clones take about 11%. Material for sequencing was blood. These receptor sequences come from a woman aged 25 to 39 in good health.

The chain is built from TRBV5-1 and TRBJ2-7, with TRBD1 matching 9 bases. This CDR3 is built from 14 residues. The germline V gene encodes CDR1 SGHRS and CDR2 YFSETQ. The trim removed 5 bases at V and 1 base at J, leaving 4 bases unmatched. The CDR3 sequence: CASRSTGGSYEQYF. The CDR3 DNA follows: TGCGCCAGCAGGTCGACAGGGGGATCCTACGAGCAGTACTTC.

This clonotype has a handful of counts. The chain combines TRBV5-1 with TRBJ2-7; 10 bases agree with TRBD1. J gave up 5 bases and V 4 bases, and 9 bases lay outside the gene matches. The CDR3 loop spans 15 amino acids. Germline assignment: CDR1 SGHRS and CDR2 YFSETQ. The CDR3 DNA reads TGCGCCAGCAGCGCCGGGACAGGGGAAAGTAACGAGCAGTACTTC. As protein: CASSAGTGESNEQYF.

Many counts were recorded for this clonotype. The CDR3 region has the DNA TGCAGTGCTCAAGGACACCAAGAGACCCAGTACTTC. Amino acids: CSAQGHQETQYF. The V and J genes are TRBV20-1 and TRBJ2-5; D remains ambiguous. The V and J ends lost 5 bases and 0 bases respectively, with 7 bases between them. Germline assignment: CDR1 DFQATT and CDR2 SNEGSKA (reference sequence). This CDR3 comprises 12 residues.

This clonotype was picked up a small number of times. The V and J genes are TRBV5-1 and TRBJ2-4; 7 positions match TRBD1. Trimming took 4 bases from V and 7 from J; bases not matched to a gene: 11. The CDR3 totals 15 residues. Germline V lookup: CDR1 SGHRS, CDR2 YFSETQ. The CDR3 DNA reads TGCGCCAGCAGCACGGAGACAGGGAGAGGGAACATTCAGTACTTC. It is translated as CASSTETGRGNIQYF.

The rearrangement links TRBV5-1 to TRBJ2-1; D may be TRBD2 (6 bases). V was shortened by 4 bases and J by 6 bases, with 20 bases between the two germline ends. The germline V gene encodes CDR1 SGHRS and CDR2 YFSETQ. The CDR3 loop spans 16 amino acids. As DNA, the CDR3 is TGCGCCAGCAGCAGGAGGGTTGGCGGGATAGGCAATGAGCAGTTCTTC. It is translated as CASSRRVGGIGNEQFF.

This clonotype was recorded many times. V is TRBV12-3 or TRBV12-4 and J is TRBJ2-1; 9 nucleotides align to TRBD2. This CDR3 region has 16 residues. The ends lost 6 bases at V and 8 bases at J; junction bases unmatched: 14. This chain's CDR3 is CASRSSKRGVGDEQFF. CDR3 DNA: TGTGCCAGCAGATCGAGTAAGCGGGGGGTTGGCGATGAGCAGTTCTTC.

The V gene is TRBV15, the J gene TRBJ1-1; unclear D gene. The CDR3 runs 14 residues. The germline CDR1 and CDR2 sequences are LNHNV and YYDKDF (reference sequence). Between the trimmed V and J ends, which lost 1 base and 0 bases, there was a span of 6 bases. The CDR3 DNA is TGTGCCACCAGCAGAGGGGTTCTGAACACTGAAGCTTTCTTT. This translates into CATSRGVLNTEAFF.

Written as DNA, the CDR3 is TGTGCCACCTTACAGGGAAGGGACTCCTACGAGCAGTACTTC. Translated: CATLQGRDSYEQYF. The chain links TRBV2 to TRBJ2-7, with a weak D call TRBD1 (6 bases). V was pared by 10 bases and J by 0 bases, with 16 bases between. Germline V gives CDR1 SNHLY, CDR2 FYNNEI. The length of the CDR3 is 14 residues.

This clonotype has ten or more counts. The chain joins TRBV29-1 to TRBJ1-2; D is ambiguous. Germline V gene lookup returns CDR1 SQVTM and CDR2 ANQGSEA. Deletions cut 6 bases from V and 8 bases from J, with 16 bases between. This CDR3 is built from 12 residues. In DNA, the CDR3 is TGCAGCGTCCCATCGGGGATTCAAGGCTACACCTTC. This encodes CSVPSGIQGYTF.